This T cell receptor (beta chain) was captured in a study of neurological immune-mediated disorders. TCRdb called the 5' RACE reads again in MiXCR, with one record for every CDR3 protein. The data hold about 66,000 distinct CDR3 sequences, with 4.5% to 6% observed a single time. Germline V CDR1 and CDR2: SGHTA, FQGNSA. The CDR3 loop spans 14 amino acids. V lost 5 bases, J lost 8 bases, and 18 bases lay in between. Study-level findings and limits: Phylogenetic grouping assigned the repertoires of 18 of 34 multiple sclerosis patients to a single cluster of related CDR3 sequences. This cluster may be a repertoire-level signature. As far as clinical or MRI features were concerned, none was associated with the multiple sclerosis repertoire cluster. HTLV-1-associated myelopathy showed the most TCR clonal expansion; multiple sclerosis the least, below healthy controls.

This clonotype was detected ten times or more. As yet, its antigen is unknown. Sample: PBMCs. The receptor's source is a woman in her 70s with multiple sclerosis. The gene calls are TRBV7-2 and TRBJ1-2, with D possibly matching TRBD1 (5 bases). CDR3 DNA: TGTGCCAGCAGCCCCGGGACGGGCCTCTGGGGCTACACCTTC. It codes for CASSPGTGLWGYTF.